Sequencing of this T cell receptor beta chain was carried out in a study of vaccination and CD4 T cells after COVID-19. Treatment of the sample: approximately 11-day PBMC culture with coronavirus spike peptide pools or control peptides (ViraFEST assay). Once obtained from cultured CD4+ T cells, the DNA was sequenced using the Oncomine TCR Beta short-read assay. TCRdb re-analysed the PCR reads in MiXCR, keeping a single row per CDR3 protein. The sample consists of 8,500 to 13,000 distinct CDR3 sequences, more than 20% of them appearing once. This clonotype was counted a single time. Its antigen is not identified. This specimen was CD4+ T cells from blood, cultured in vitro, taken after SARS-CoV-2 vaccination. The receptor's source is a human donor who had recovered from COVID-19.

The CDR3 loop is CSVEVGGQGNTIYF. CDR3 bases: TGCAGCGTTGAAGTAGGGGGGCAAGGAAACACCATATATTTT. V gene TRBV29-1 combines with J gene TRBJ1-3; maybe TRBD1 (6 bases). CDR1 and CDR2 (germline): SQVTM, ANQGSEA. The CDR3 spans 14 residues. V was cut by 1 base and J by 4 bases, with 11 bases left in between.